The 25 T cell receptor beta chains below were found in one sample sequenced in a study of cytomegalovirus exposure and HLA in healthy donors. A multiplex PCR was run with 60 Vbeta primers and 13 Jbeta primers. TCRdb's copy holds only in-frame clones and misses some; the assay was immunoSEQ multiplex PCR. The table lists about 130,000 clones. Input material: PBMCs. The receptors shown here come from a woman aged 55-69 years in good health and CMV-seronegative.

The chain couples TRBV5-5 to TRBJ1-2; the D gene is possibly TRBD1 (6 bases). V lost 4 bases and J 4 bases, leaving 17 bases between the germline ends. Germline values: CDR1 SGHKS, CDR2 YYEKEE (reference sequence). This CDR3 comprises 15 residues. This CDR3 is CASSPPGQLRYGYTF. The CDR3 DNA reads TGTGCCAGCAGCCCTCCTGGACAGCTACGCTATGGCTACACCTTC. The full variable domain, in which reference TRBV5-5 and TRBJ1-2 provide the parts outside the CDR3, is DAGVTQSPTHLIKTRGQQVTLRCSPISGHKSVSWYQQVLGQGPQFIFQYYEKEERGRGNFPDRFSARQFPNYSSELNVNALLLGDSALYLCASSPPGQLRYGYTFGSGTRLTVV.

V gene TRBV28 combines with J gene TRBJ2-6, with 7 bases that match TRBD1. Germline CDR1 is MDHEN and CDR2 is SYDVKM. The CDR3 has 16 residues. V gave up 6 bases and J gave up 0 bases; unmatched junction bases: 5. The CDR3 DNA reads as TGTGCCAGCAGCGGGACAGCCCTCTCTGGGGCCAACGTCCTGACTTTC. This codes for CASSGTALSGANVLTF.

This chain links TRBV27 with TRBJ2-1, with a possible D match to TRBD2 (5 bases). Trimming stripped 3 bases from V and 7 bases from J, with 10 bases between. The V gene's germline CDR1 is MNHEY and CDR2 SMNVEV (reference sequence). The CDR3 has 13 amino acids. The CDR3 DNA reads as TGTGCCAGCAGTTTCGTGAGGGCTAATGAGCAGTTCTTC. Translating it yields CASSFVRANEQFF.

V gene TRBV5-1 combines with J gene TRBJ2-5; D may be TRBD1 (5 bases). The end of the DNA aligns better with TRBJ2-7, so the J call may be wrong. CDR1 SGHRS and CDR2 YFSETQ come from the germline V gene. CDR3 length equals 17 residues. The CDR3 sequence: CASSLAGNRYTFYEQYF. The CDR3 DNA sequence: TGCGCCAGCAGCTTGGCCGGTAACAGGTATACCTTCTACGAGCAGTACTTC.

In the case of this clone: A junction boundary mismatches the germline segment, possibly from a read error. This chain links TRBV7-8 with TRBJ2-5; TRBD2 matches 8 bases. Germline V lookup: CDR1 SGHVS, CDR2 FQNEAQ. The CDR3 is 11 amino acids. CDR3 residues: CASSSASGLHF. The CDR3 DNA reads TGTGCCAGCAGCTCGGCTAGCGGGCTACACTTC.

J is TRBJ2-7 and V is TRBV10-1; 10 positions match TRBD1. Germline V gene sequence: CDR1 WNHNN, CDR2 SYGVQD (reference sequence). V lost 6 bases to trimming and J lost 3 bases; unmatched junction nucleotides: 5. This CDR3 contains 14 residues. The DNA of the CDR3 is TGCGCCAGCAGCCCGGGACAGGGGAGCTACGAGCAGTACTTC. Protein sequence: CASSPGQGSYEQYF.

The CDR3 protein is CASSLTGSEAQYF. CDR3 nucleotide sequence: TGTGCCAGCAGCTTAACGGGGTCGGAGGCCCAGTACTTC. The V gene is TRBV7-3, the J gene TRBJ2-5, with a weak D call TRBD2 (5 bases). The CDR3 has 13 amino acids. Germline CDR1 SGHTA, CDR2 FQGTGA. V was shortened by 0 bases and J by 9 bases, with 11 bases between the two germline ends.

This sequence joins TRBV19 and TRBJ2-6, with TRBD1 matching 10 bases. There are 18 residues in the CDR3. V was clipped by 5 bases and J by 1 base; unmatched bases: 8. CDR1 is LNHDA and CDR2 is SQIVND in the germline V gene (reference sequence). The CDR3 DNA follows: TGTGCCAGTAGTTTCCGACAGGGGGCGAGTTCTGGGGCCAACGTCCTGACTTTC. Protein: CASSFRQGASSGANVLTF.

V gene TRBV19 combines with J gene TRBJ1-5; TRBD1 is a possible D gene (5 bases). V was clipped by 9 bases and J by 5 bases, with 17 bases between them. Germline assignment: CDR1 LNHDA and CDR2 SQIVND (reference sequence). The CDR3 is made up of 14 amino acids. The DNA of the CDR3 is TGTGCCAGCCTCCCCGGGCAGGGCGATCAGCCCCAGCATTTT. Its translation: CASLPGQGDQPQHF.

V gene TRBV5-4 combines with J gene TRBJ2-2; D unresolved. This CDR3 has 15 residues. Germline V gene lookup returns CDR1 SGHNT and CDR2 YYREEE (reference sequence). V was cut by 1 base and J by 0 bases, with 7 bases left in between. The CDR3 here is CASSLRQANTGELFF. DNA of the CDR3: TGTGCCAGCAGCTTGCGTCAGGCGAACACCGGGGAGCTGTTTTTT.

The chain has TRBV6-5 and TRBJ2-1, with 14 positions matching TRBD2. Germline CDR1 and CDR2: MNHEY and SVGAGI. There are 14 residues in the CDR3. Trimming removed 6 bases from V and 7 bases from J; junction bases left unmatched: 2. In nucleotides, the CDR3 is TGTGCCAGCAGAGGGACTAGCGGGAGAAATGAGCAGTTCTTC. Translating gives CASRGTSGRNEQFF.

J is TRBJ2-1 and V is TRBV4-2; 9 bases align to TRBD1. The CDR3 loop spans 16 amino acids. CDR1 and CDR2 from the germline V gene are LGHNA and YNFKEQ. Germline trimming cut 0 bases from V and 10 bases from J; bases unmatched to any gene: 10. The chain's CDR3 is CASSQDLGQGKREQFF. CDR3 nucleotide sequence: TGTGCCAGCAGCCAAGATTTGGGACAGGGTAAAAGGGAGCAGTTCTTC.

CDR3 nucleotide sequence: TGCACCAGCAGCCAAGATCGAACAGGGTTTCGGTTTGGAGCCAAAAACATTCAGTACTTC. This translates into CTSSQDRTGFRFGAKNIQYF. V is TRBV1 and J is TRBJ2-4; the listed D gene, TRBD1, was not tested against the DNA. TRBV1 is a pseudogene. The CDR3 sequence is 20 residues long.

The chain is built from TRBV7-9 and TRBJ2-5; possibly TRBD1 for D (5 bases). The CDR3 extends over 13 amino acids. Germline CDR1 and CDR2: SEHNR and FQNEAQ (reference sequence). V was cut by 3 bases and J by 4 bases, with 9 bases left in between. The CDR3 DNA sequence: TGTGCCAGCAGCTTCCAGGGTGGAGAGACCCAGTACTTC. Protein: CASSFQGGETQYF.

The chain joins TRBV6-1 to TRBJ2-7, with TRBD2 matching 7 bases. V was pared by 1 base and J by 3 bases, with 6 bases of the junction left unmatched. Looked up from germline, CDR1 is MNHNS and CDR2 is SASEGT. The CDR3 has 15 residues. The chain's CDR3 is CASSEGGGQNYEQYF. The CDR3 nucleotides read TGTGCCAGCAGTGAAGGGGGGGGTCAGAACTACGAGCAGTACTTC.

The chain recombines TRBV28 with TRBJ2-3, with D possibly TRBD2 on 5 matching bases. Germline values: CDR1 MDHEN, CDR2 SYDVKM. Trimming cost V 6 bases and J 10 bases, with 14 bases left between them. CDR3 length equals 12 residues. Here the CDR3 DNA reads TGTGCCAGCAGCTCGACTACCGTGGCGCAGTATTTT. Translated: CASSSTTVAQYF.

V usage is TRBV29-1 and J usage is TRBJ2-7; 8 bases are a match to TRBD1. The CDR3 sequence is 19 residues long. Trimming at V came to 0 bases and at J to 0 bases, leaving 16 bases not matched to a gene. CDR1 SQVTM and CDR2 ANQGSEA come from the germline V gene. The CDR3 coding sequence is TGCAGCGTTGAAGATTGGGGGAAGACAGGGGCGCTGAGCTCCTACGAGCAGTACTTC. Translating it yields CSVEDWGKTGALSSYEQYF.

V is TRBV27 and J is TRBJ1-1; 7 bases map to TRBD1. V lost 2 bases, J lost 1 base, and 4 bases stayed unmatched. Per germline, CDR1 MNHEY and CDR2 SMNVEV (reference sequence). The length of the CDR3 is 15 residues. CDR3 sequence: CASSLGDRGNTEAFF. CDR3 nucleotides: TGTGCCAGCAGTTTAGGGGACAGAGGGAACACTGAAGCTTTCTTT.

The chain couples TRBV6-5 to TRBJ2-5; 11 nucleotides align to TRBD2. The J call may be mistaken, given a closer DNA end match to TRBJ2-7. Per the germline V gene, CDR1 is MNHEY and CDR2 is SVGAGI. This CDR3 has 15 amino acids. CDR3 DNA sequence: TGTGCCAGCAGCCTTACTAGCGGGAGAAACTACGAGCAGTACTTC. Protein sequence: CASSLTSGRNYEQYF.

The gene calls are TRBV7-2 and TRBJ1-2, with TRBD1 matching 7 bases. Trimming at V came to 5 bases and at J to 2 bases, leaving 2 bases not matched to a gene. This CDR3 region has 13 residues. Per the germline V gene, CDR1 is SGHTA and CDR2 is FQGNSA. CDR3 protein: CASSRDSNYGYTF. In DNA form, the CDR3 reads TGTGCCAGCAGCAGGGACAGCAACTATGGCTACACCTTC.

The chain recombines TRBV2 with TRBJ2-5; 12 bases match TRBD2. The CDR3 loop spans 15 amino acids. Germline V gene sequence: CDR1 SNHLY, CDR2 FYNNEI. The ends lost 2 bases at V and 5 bases at J; junction bases unmatched: 3. CDR3 region: CASSETSGGHETQYF. The CDR3 nucleotides are TGTGCCAGCAGTGAAACTAGCGGGGGGCATGAGACCCAGTACTTC.

The chain joins TRBV7-9 to TRBJ2-1; TRBD2 might be the D (6 bases). CDR1 SEHNR and CDR2 FQNEAQ come from the germline V gene (reference sequence). V lost 9 bases, J lost 15 bases, and 21 bases lay in between. The CDR3 has 12 amino acids. In DNA, the CDR3 is TGTGCCAGTCCACCCGGGGGTCCCGGCGGGTTCTTC. Translating gives CASPPGGPGGFF.

This chain uses TRBV6-1 with TRBJ1-5; possibly TRBD1 for D (5 bases). The V gene's germline CDR1 is MNHNS and CDR2 SASEGT. The CDR3 consists of 15 residues. V was trimmed by 7 bases and J by 0 bases, leaving 13 bases between them. The chain's CDR3 is CASNPTAYSNQPQHF. The CDR3 DNA follows: TGTGCCAGCAACCCGACAGCATATAGCAATCAGCCCCAGCATTTT.

The gene calls are TRBV5-6 and TRBJ1-4; maybe TRBD1 (6 bases). This CDR3 contains 14 residues. Trimming shortened V by 3 bases and J by 6 bases, and 12 bases separated the two germline ends. The germline V gene encodes CDR1 SGHDT and CDR2 YYEEEE. Here the CDR3 reads CASSSTGKDEKLFF. The CDR3 bases are TGTGCCAGCAGCTCTACAGGGAAGGATGAAAAACTGTTTTTT. The complete variable domain, with remaining parts taken from reference TRBV5-6 and TRBJ1-4, reads DAGVTQSPTHLIKTRGQQVTLRCSPKSGHDTVSWYQQALGQGPQFIFQYYEEEERQRGNFPDRFSGHQFPNYSSELNVNALLLGDSALYLCASSSTGKDEKLFFGSGTQLSVL.

This chain connects TRBV13 to TRBJ2-3, with D perhaps matching TRBD2 (6 bases). Germline CDR1 PRHDT, CDR2 FYEKMQ (reference sequence). The ends were cut back, 4 bases at V and 5 bases at J, with 13 bases in the middle. The CDR3 has 14 residues. The CDR3 nucleotides read TGTGCCAGCAGCTGGGACTCACCAGAAGATACGCAGTATTTT. Its translation: CASSWDSPEDTQYF.